Listed here is a single T cell receptor (beta chain). The antigen is undetermined. These data belong to a study of cytomegalovirus exposure and HLA in healthy donors. From germline, CDR1 is MGHRA and CDR2 YSYEKL. V lost 0 bases, J lost 3 bases, and 11 bases lay in between. This CDR3 contains 15 residues. The study's findings and limits: Prior analysis indicated that the majority of TCR beta V segments exhibited productivity approximately 87% or approximately 30% of the time. Accounts indicate the classifier identified cytomegalovirus status with strong specificity and sensitivity.

The primer mix had 60 Vbeta and 13 Jbeta primers. The assay was immunoSEQ multiplex PCR, and TCRdb's table has in-frame clones only and misses some. The sample carries some 150,000 clones, more than 75% recorded once. The specimen sequenced was PBMCs. The chain links TRBV4-1 to TRBJ1-1; possible D gene TRBD1, 5 bases. This receptor was obtained from a male donor in good health and CMV-seronegative. The CDR3 sequence is CASSQEPGSYTEAFF. In DNA form, the CDR3 reads TGCGCCAGCAGCCAAGAACCAGGGTCGTACACTGAAGCTTTCTTT.